This T cell receptor beta chain is from a study of T-cell memory formation after mild COVID-19. The germline V gene encodes CDR1 MNHNS and CDR2 SASEGT. The CDR3 contains 14 residues. V was cut by 2 bases and J by 3 bases, with 10 bases left in between. One entry per CDR3 protein results from TCRdb running MiXCR on the 5' RACE reads. Among around 200,000 distinct CDR3 sequences, around 20% were seen once, and the ten largest hold about 4%. This sequence originates from a man younger than 35 who had mild COVID-19 (a few samples of this study predate the infection). Cell type and time point are not known. Specimen: PBMCs or a T cell subset sorted from them (not recorded which). V usage is TRBV6-1 and J usage is TRBJ1-1; TRBD1 might be the D (6 bases). Here the CDR3 DNA reads TGTGCCAGCAGTGAACAGCAGGGGTACACTGAAGCTTTCTTT. This codes for CASSEQQGYTEAFF.